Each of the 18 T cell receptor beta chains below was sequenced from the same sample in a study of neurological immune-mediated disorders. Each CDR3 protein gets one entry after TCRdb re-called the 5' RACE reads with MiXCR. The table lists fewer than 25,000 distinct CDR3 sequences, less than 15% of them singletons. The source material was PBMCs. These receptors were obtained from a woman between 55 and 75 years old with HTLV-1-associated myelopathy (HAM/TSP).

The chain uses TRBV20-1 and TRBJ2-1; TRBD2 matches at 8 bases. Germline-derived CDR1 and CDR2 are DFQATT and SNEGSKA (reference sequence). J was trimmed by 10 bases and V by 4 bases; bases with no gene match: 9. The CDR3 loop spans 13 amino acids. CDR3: CSATVGGEWEQFF. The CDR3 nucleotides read TGCAGTGCTACTGTCGGGGGGGAATGGGAGCAGTTCTTC.

CDR3: CSASSRGSTDTQYF. CDR3 in DNA: TGCAGTGCTAGTAGCAGGGGCAGTACAGATACGCAGTATTTT. The rearrangement uses TRBV20-1 and TRBJ2-3; D perhaps matches TRBD1 (6 bases). Germline loops: CDR1 DFQATT, CDR2 SNEGSKA (reference sequence). Trimming removed 3 bases at V and 3 bases at J, with 13 bases between. This CDR3 spans 14 amino acids.

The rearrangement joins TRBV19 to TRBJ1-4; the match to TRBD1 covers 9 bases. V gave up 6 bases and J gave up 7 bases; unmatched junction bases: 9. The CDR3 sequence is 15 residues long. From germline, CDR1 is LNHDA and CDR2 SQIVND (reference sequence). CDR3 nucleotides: TGTGCCAGTAGCCGGACAGGGGCCGGGGGTGAAAAACTGTTTTTT. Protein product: CASSRTGAGGEKLFF.

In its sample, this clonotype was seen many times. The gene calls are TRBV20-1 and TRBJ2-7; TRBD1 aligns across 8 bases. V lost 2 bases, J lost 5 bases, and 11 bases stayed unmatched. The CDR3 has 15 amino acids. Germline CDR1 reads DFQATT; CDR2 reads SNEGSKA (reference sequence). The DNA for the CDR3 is TGCAGTGCTAGATCCTTTAGGACAGGGAAAAACGAGCAGTACTTC. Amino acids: CSARSFRTGKNEQYF.

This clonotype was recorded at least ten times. CDR3 sequence (DNA): TGCAGTGCTAGAGTATGGAAAACTAATGAAAAACTGTTTTTT. Translating it yields CSARVWKTNEKLFF. The gene calls are TRBV20-1 and TRBJ1-4; no definite D call. Germline loops: CDR1 DFQATT, CDR2 SNEGSKA (reference sequence). The CDR3 loop spans 14 amino acids. Trimming cost V 1 base and J 1 base, with 7 bases left between them.

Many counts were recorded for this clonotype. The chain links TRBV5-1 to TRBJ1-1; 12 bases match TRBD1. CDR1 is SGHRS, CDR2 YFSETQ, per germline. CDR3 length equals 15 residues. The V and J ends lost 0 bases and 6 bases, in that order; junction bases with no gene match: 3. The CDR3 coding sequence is TGCGCCAGCAGCTTGGCCGGGACAGGGGGCTCTGAAGCTTTCTTT. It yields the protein CASSLAGTGGSEAFF.

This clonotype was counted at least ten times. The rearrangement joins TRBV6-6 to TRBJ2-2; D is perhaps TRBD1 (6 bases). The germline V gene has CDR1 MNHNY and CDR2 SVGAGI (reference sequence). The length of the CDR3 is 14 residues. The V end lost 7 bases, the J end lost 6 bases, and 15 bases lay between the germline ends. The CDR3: CASNQGRQAGELFF. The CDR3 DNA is TGTGCCAGCAATCAGGGGCGTCAAGCCGGGGAGCTGTTTTTT.

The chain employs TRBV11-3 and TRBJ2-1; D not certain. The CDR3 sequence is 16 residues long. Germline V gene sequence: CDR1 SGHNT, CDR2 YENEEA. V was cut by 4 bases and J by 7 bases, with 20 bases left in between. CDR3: CASSSSFTEVGNEQFF. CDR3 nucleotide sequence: TGTGCCAGCAGCTCGTCCTTTACAGAGGTGGGAAATGAGCAGTTCTTC.

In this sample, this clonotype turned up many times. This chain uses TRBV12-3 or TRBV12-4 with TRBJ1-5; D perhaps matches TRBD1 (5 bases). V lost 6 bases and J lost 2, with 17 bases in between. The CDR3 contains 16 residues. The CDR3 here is CASSFQGEAGNQPQHF. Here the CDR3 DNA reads TGTGCCAGCAGCTTCCAGGGTGAAGCAGGCAATCAGCCCCAGCATTTT.

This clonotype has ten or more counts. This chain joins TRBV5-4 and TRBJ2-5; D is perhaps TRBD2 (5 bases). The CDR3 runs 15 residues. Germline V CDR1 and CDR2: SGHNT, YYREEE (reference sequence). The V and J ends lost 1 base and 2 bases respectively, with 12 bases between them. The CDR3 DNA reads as TGTGCCAGCAGCTTGTCGAGCGGAAGGCAAGAGACCCAGTACTTC. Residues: CASSLSSGRQETQYF.

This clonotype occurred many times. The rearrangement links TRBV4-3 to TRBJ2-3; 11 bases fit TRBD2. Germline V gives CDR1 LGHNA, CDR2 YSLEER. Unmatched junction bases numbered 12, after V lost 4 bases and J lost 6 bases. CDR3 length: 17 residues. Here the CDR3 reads CASSLKGTSGGRDTQYF. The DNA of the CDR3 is TGCGCCAGCAGCCTCAAGGGTACTAGCGGGGGCCGGGATACGCAGTATTTT.

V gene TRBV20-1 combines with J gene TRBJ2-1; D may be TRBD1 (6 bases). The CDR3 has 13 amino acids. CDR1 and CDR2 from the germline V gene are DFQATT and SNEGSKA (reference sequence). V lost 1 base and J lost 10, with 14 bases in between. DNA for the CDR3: TGCAGTGCTAGAGGAAACAGGGTGTCAGAGCAGTTCTTC. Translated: CSARGNRVSEQFF.

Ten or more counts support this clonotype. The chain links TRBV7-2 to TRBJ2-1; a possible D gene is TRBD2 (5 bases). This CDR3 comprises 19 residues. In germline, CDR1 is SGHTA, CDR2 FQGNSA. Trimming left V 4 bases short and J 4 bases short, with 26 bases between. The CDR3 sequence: CASSSKTRSGEMVYNEQFF. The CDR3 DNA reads TGTGCCAGCAGCTCCAAGACAAGGAGTGGGGAGATGGTATACAATGAGCAGTTCTTC.

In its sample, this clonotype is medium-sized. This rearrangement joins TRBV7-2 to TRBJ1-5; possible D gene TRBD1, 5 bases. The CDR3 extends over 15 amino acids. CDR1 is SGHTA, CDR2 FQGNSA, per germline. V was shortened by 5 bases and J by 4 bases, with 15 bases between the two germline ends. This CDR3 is CASSTNPGPNQPQHF. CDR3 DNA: TGTGCCAGCAGCACCAATCCGGGACCGAATCAGCCCCAGCATTTT.

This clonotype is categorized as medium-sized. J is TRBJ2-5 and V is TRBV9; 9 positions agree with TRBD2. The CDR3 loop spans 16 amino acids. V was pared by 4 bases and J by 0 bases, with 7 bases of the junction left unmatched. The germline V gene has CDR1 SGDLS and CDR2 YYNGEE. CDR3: CASSPRLAENQETQYF. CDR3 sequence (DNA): TGTGCCAGCAGCCCAAGACTAGCGGAAAACCAAGAGACCCAGTACTTC.

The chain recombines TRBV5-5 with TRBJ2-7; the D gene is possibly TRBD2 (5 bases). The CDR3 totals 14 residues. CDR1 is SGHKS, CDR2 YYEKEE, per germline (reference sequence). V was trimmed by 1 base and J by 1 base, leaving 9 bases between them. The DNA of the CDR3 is TGTGCCAGCAGCTTGTTACCGGGGTCCTACGAGCAGTACTTC. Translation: CASSLLPGSYEQYF.

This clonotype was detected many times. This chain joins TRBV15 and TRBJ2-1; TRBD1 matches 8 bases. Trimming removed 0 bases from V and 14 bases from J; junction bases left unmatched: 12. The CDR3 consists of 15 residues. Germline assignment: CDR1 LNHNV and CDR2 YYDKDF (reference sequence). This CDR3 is CATSRDPDRALEKFF. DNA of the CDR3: TGTGCCACCAGCAGAGATCCGGACAGGGCCCTAGAGAAGTTCTTC.

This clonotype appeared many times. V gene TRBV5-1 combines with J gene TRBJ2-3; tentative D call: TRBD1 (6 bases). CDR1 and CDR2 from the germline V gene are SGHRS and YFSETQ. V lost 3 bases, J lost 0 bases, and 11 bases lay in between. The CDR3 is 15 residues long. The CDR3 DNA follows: TGCGCCAGCAGCTCCCCTCAGGGGAGCACAGATACGCAGTATTTT. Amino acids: CASSSPQGSTDTQYF.